The rows below give T cell receptor beta chains drawn from one sample of a study of Graves' ophthalmopathy and Graves' hyperthyroidism. Each CDR3 protein gets one entry after TCRdb re-called the multiplex PCR reads with MiXCR. The data show 1 million to 1.3 million distinct CDR3 sequences, about 36% seen once. The sequencing sample was made of peripheral blood or thyroid tissue (not recorded which). Source of these receptors: an adult man with Graves' hyperthyroidism. The CDR3 runs from the conserved cysteine through the conserved F or W. D genes are given only for firm matches. Some rows have no size entry. The others give once, few or many, or a class for an expanded clone.

d_gene	v_gene	abundance	j_gene	CDR3nt	CDR3aa
NA	TRBV7-3	many	TRBJ2-2	TGTGCCAGCAGCTTACAAGCGGCGAACACCGGGGAGCTGTTTTTT	CASSLQAANTGELFF
NA	TRBV19	NA	TRBJ2-5	TGTGCCAGTAGTTTGGAGCTGGGGATTCAAGAGACCCAGTACTTC	CASSLELGIQETQYF
TRBD1	TRBV12-3/TRBV12-4	many	TRBJ1-2	TGTGCCAGCAGAACAGGGGTCTCAGGTGACTATGGCTACACCTTC	CASRTGVSGDYGYTF
NA	TRBV7-8	NA	TRBJ1-4	TGTGCCAGCAGGTCTGGGCTTCAAGAAAAACTGTTTTTT	CASRSGLQEKLFF
TRBD2	TRBV20-1	many	TRBJ2-7	TGCAGTGCTAGATCGGGAGGGTCCTACGAGCAGTACTTC	CSARSGGSYEQYF
TRBD1	TRBV29-1	NA	TRBJ2-5	TGCAGCGGCCCAGACGGACAGGGGGCAGGGGCCCAGAACTTC	CSGPDGQGAGAQNF
NA	TRBV5-1	many	TRBJ1-2	TGCGCCAGCAGCATACCGACGGGAGCCTATGGCTACACCTTC	CASSIPTGAYGYTF
NA	TRBV7-2	NA	TRBJ2-5	TGTGCCAGCAGCATCACTAGGGACGGCCTGGAGACCCAGTACTTC	CASSITRDGLETQYF
NA	TRBV27	NA	TRBJ2-7	TGTGCCAGCAGTTCCCGGACGGCGGCCTACGAGCAGTACTTC	CASSSRTAAYEQYF
NA	TRBV7-8	few	TRBJ1-3	TGTGCCAGCAGCCTAGGTCCAGGCCGTCCTGGAAACACCATATATTTT	CASSLGPGRPGNTIYF
NA	TRBV10-3	NA	TRBJ1-1	TGTGCCCAGTGGACTGAAGCTTTCTTT	CAQWTEAFF
NA	TRBV29-1	NA	TRBJ1-2	TGCAGCGTCGGAGAGGGGGAAAGGCATGGCTACACCTTC	CSVGEGERHGYTF
NA	TRBV25-1	NA	TRBJ1-2	TGTGCCAGCAGTGATTTCGTCAATGAGTATGGCTACACCTTC	CASSDFVNEYGYTF
NA	TRBV2	NA	TRBJ2-3	TGTGCCAGCCTCGGTGGGGGAGCAGATACGCAGTATTTT	CASLGGGADTQYF
NA	TRBV10-3	many	TRBJ2-2	TGTGCCATCAGGGGGCGTAACACCGGGGAGCTGTTTTTT	CAIRGRNTGELFF
NA	TRBV5-8	few	TRBJ2-6	TGTGCCAGCAGCCCGAACACACTCCTCTCTGGGGCCAACGTCCTGACTTTC	CASSPNTLLSGANVLTF
NA	TRBV6-5	few	TRBJ1-1	TGTGCCAGCAAAGCCGGGACAAGACACACTGAAGCTTTCTTT	CASKAGTRHTEAFF
NA	TRBV6-2/TRBV6-3	few	TRBJ2-2	TGTGCCAGCACCCAACACTATTTCGGGGAGCTGTTTTTT	CASTQHYFGELFF
NA	TRBV5-1	many	TRBJ1-2	TGCGCCAGCAGCGGAACCGGGACGAACTATGGCTACACCTTC	CASSGTGTNYGYTF
TRBD1	TRBV12-3/TRBV12-4	many	TRBJ1-2	TGTGCCAGCAGTTCTCCCCCCGGCAGGGGGGACTATGGCTACACCTTC	CASSSPPGRGDYGYTF
NA	TRBV7-2	NA	TRBJ2-2	TGTGCCAACAGCCCGGACGGGTTAGCCGGGGAGCTTTTTTTT	CANSPDGLAGELFF
NA	TRBV10-3	few	TRBJ2-1	TGTGCCATCAGTGGACTTTCGGGTGAGCAGTTCTTC	CAISGLSGEQFF
NA	TRBV20-1	many	TRBJ1-2	TGCAGTGCTAGAGACAGGGTTTTCTATGGCTACACCTTC	CSARDRVFYGYTF
TRBD2	TRBV10-3	NA	TRBJ2-5	TGTGCCATCAGTGACTTAGCGGGAGTCAAAGAGACCCAGTACTTC	CAISDLAGVKETQYF
NA	TRBV20-1	NA	TRBJ2-7	TGCAGTGCGAAAGGACGGATTAACTACGAGCAGTACTTC	CSAKGRINYEQYF
NA	TRBV6-5	many	TRBJ1-1	TGTGCCAGCAGCCCGAATTCGAACACTGAAGCTTTCTTT	CASSPNSNTEAFF
NA	TRBV7-9	many	TRBJ2-5	TGTGCCAGCAACACCATAGAGACCCAGTACTTC	CASNTIETQYF
NA	TRBV29-1	many	TRBJ1-1	TGCAGCGTTGATTTGCCGGGAGTAGGCACTGAAGCTTTCTTT	CSVDLPGVGTEAFF
TRBD1	TRBV10-3	few	TRBJ2-7	TGTGCCAGCAGAAAGACAGGGGCCTACGAGCAGTACTTC	CASRKTGAYEQYF
NA	TRBV7-3	NA	TRBJ1-1	TGTGCCAGCAGCGAAGCTTCGATGGGCACTGAAGCTTTCTTT	CASSEASMGTEAFF
NA	TRBV10-3	NA	TRBJ1-5	TGTGCCAGCAGTTACTCGAGGCCATTCCTTAGCAATCAGCCCCAGCATTTT	CASSYSRPFLSNQPQHF
TRBD1	TRBV10-3	many	TRBJ2-2	TGTGCCATCAGAGGACAGGGGGTGGTAACCGGGGAGCTGTTTTTT	CAIRGQGVVTGELFF
NA	TRBV20-1	many	TRBJ2-5	TGCAGTGCTAGGAGGCAGCAAGAGACCCAGTACTTC	CSARRQQETQYF
NA	TRBV15	many	TRBJ1-1	TGTGCCACCAGCAGAGAGGCTACTGTATCCACTGAAGCTTTCTTT	CATSREATVSTEAFF
TRBD1	TRBV29-1	NA	TRBJ1-5	TGCAGCGTTGGAACAGGACAGGGGGCAAGTCAGCCCCAGCATTTT	CSVGTGQGASQPQHF
TRBD1	TRBV5-5	many	TRBJ1-2	TGTGCCAGCAGCTTCTCGGGACAGGGGAACTATGGCTACACCTTC	CASSFSGQGNYGYTF
NA	TRBV6-2/TRBV6-3	few	TRBJ2-7	TGTGCCAGCAGGGAGGACCCCTACGAGCAGTACTTC	CASREDPYEQYF
NA	TRBV6-5	NA	TRBJ1-1	TGTGCCAGCAGTTCTATGTCAGGGAGAAACACTGAAGCTTTCTTT	CASSSMSGRNTEAFF
TRBD1	TRBV7-8	many	TRBJ1-1	TGTGCCAGCAGCTCGAGCAACAGGGGACATACTGAAGCTTTCTTT	CASSSSNRGHTEAFF
TRBD1	TRBV14	many	TRBJ1-5	TGTGCCAGCAGCCCGACAGGGACCGGCAATCAGCCCCAGCATTTT	CASSPTGTGNQPQHF
NA	TRBV7-9	many	TRBJ1-6	TGTGCCAGCAGCTTAGCTCGGGGACCCCTCCACTTT	CASSLARGPLHF
TRBD1	TRBV11-2	few	TRBJ1-4	TGTGCCAGCGCCAGGACAGGAGCATTAGCAACTAATGAAAAACTGTTTTTT	CASARTGALATNEKLFF
NA	TRBV11-2	many	TRBJ1-1	TGTGCCAGCAGCTTACGGGCGGGCACTGAAGCTTTCTTT	CASSLRAGTEAFF
TRBD2	TRBV14	many	TRBJ2-7	TGTGCCAGCAGCCACCGCGGGGGGTATCCCGAGCAGTACTTC	CASSHRGGYPEQYF
NA	TRBV10-3	many	TRBJ2-7	TGTGCCATCAGTGCGGTCGGAGGGCCAGACGAGCAGTACTTC	CAISAVGGPDEQYF
NA	TRBV7-2	NA	TRBJ1-2	TGTGCCAGCAGCTTAGCTCGTGTGGATGGCTACACCTTC	CASSLARVDGYTF
NA	TRBV10-3	NA	TRBJ1-2	TGTGCCATCAACCTGGGATCTAACTATGGCTACACCTTC	CAINLGSNYGYTF
TRBD2	TRBV5-1	NA	TRBJ2-6	TGCGCCAGCAGCCGGGGGGTTCAGAACTCTGGGGCCAACGTCCTGACTTTC	CASSRGVQNSGANVLTF
NA	TRBV19	many	TRBJ1-1	TGTGCCAGTAGTATAGATATTCGCCGGGTGAACACTGAAGCTTTCTTT	CASSIDIRRVNTEAFF
NA	TRBV20-1	many	TRBJ2-5	TGCAGCGCCCACCCTCGGGAGACCCAGTACTTC	CSAHPRETQYF
NA	TRBV12-3/TRBV12-4	NA	TRBJ1-5	TGTGCCAGCAGTTTGTTGGGGCAGGGCCAGCCCCAGCATTTT	CASSLLGQGQPQHF
TRBD1	TRBV13	NA	TRBJ1-5	TGTGCCAGCAGAAGTGACAGGGGCTTTGCAGGTCATCGTCAGCCCCAGCATTTT	CASRSDRGFAGHRQPQHF
NA	TRBV7-2	NA	TRBJ2-5	TGTGCCAGCAGCGCTCCCGATGGGGGGCTTGAGACCCAGTACTTC	CASSAPDGGLETQYF
NA	TRBV2	NA	TRBJ1-3	TGTGCCAGCAGCCAAGAGGCGGGCTACTCTGGAAACACCATATATTTT	CASSQEAGYSGNTIYF